A few counts support the clone carrying this TCR beta chain. Per the authors' pipeline: Using reference gene primer amplification, nucleated cell counts were estimated. The data were produced by immunoSEQ multiplex PCR, yet TCRdb's version contains in-frame clones alone and is incomplete. V and J calls and clone size are given by that table; D and trimming were obtained from the DNA. The sample holds about 310,000 clones, about 89% seen once. This record belongs to a study of blood T cell repertoires in COVID-19. Study summary: Samples of COVID-19 (acute and convalescent) were obtained from the United States, Italy and Spain. PBMCs, B-cell-depleted T cells, or T cells provided the cDNA or gDNA that made up the material.

The sequenced material came from peripheral blood. The receptor was isolated from a woman between 45 and 65 years old who had recovered from COVID-19.

The DNA of the CDR3 is TGTGCCAGCAGCTGGGGACAGGGTTTGGGCTCCTACGAGCAGTACTTC. Amino acid sequence: CASSWGQGLGSYEQYF. The chain joins TRBV5-5 to TRBJ2-7; TRBD1 aligns across 9 bases. The germline gives CDR1 SGHKS, CDR2 YYEKEE (reference sequence). Trimming took 3 bases from V and 0 from J; bases not matched to a gene: 7. The CDR3 is 16 residues long.